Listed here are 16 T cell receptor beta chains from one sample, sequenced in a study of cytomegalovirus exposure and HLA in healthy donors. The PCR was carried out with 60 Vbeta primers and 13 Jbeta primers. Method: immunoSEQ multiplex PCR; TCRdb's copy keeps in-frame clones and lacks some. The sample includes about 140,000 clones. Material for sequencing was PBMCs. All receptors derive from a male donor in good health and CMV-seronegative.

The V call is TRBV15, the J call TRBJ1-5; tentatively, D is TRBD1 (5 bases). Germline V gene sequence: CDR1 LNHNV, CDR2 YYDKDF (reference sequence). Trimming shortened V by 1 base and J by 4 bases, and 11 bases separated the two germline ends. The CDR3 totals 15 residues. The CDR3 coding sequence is TGTGCCACCAGCAGAGTAGGGGTTCTTAATCAGCCCCAGCATTTT. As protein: CATSRVGVLNQPQHF.

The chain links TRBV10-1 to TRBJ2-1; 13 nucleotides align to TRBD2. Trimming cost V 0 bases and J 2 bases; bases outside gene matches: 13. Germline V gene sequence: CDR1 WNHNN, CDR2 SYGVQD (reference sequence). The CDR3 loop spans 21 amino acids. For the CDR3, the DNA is TGCGCCAGCAGTGAGTCCAAGACTAGCGGGAGGATCACGCATCCCTACAATGAGCAGTTCTTC. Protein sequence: CASSESKTSGRITHPYNEQFF.

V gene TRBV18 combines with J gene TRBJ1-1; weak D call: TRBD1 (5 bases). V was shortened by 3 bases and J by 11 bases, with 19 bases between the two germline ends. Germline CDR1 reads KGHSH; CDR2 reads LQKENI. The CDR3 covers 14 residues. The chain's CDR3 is CASSPGGTYLTAFF. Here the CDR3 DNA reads TGTGCCAGCTCACCTGGAGGGACGTACCTGACGGCTTTCTTT.

CDR3 sequence: CASSFTPGLAGSEQYF. The DNA for the CDR3 is TGCGCCAGCAGCTTTACCCCGGGACTAGCGGGGAGCGAGCAGTACTTC. The chain recombines TRBV5-1 with TRBJ2-7; 13 nucleotides align to TRBD2. This CDR3 has 16 amino acids. With V trimmed by 2 bases and J by 6 bases, 8 bases remained unmatched. Per germline, CDR1 SGHRS and CDR2 YFSETQ.

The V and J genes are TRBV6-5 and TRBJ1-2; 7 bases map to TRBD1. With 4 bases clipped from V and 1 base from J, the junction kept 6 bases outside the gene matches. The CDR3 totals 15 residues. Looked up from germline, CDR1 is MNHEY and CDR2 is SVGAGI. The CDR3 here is CASSSRQGFNYGYTF. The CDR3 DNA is TGTGCCAGCAGTTCAAGACAGGGATTTAACTATGGCTACACCTTC.

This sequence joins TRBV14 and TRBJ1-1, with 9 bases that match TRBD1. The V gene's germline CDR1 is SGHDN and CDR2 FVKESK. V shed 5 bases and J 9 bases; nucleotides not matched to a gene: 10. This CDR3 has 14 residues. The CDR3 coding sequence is TGTGCCAGCAGCACCACAGGGGGCCACCAGAAAGCTTTCTTT. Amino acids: CASSTTGGHQKAFF. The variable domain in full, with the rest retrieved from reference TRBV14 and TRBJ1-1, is EAGVTQFPSHSVIEKGQTVTLRCDPISGHDNLYWYRRVMGKEIKFLLHFVKESKQDESGMPNNRFLAERTGGTYSTLKVQPAELEDSGVYFCASSTTGGHQKAFFGQGTRLTVV.

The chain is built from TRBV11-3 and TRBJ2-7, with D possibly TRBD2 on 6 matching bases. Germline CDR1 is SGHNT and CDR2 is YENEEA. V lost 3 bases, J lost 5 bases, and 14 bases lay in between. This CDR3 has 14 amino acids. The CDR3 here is CASSFGGIYNEQYF. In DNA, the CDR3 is TGTGCCAGCAGCTTCGGCGGGATATATAACGAGCAGTACTTC.

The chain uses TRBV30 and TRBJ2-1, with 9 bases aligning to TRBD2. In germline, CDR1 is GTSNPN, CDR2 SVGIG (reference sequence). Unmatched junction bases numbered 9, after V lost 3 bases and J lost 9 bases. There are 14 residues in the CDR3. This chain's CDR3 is CAWSGPGLAAEQFF. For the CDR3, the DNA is TGTGCCTGGAGCGGTCCGGGACTAGCTGCTGAGCAGTTCTTC.

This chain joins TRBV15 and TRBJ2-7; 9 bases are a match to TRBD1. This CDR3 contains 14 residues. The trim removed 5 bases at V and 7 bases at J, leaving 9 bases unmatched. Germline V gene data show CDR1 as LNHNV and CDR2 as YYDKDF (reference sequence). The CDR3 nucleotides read TGTGCCACCAGCGGAAACAGGGGGCGCGGGGAGCAGTACTTC. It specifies CATSGNRGRGEQYF.

CDR3 bases: TGTGCCAGCAAAAGACAGGTAGGAAGCAATCAGCCCCAGCATTTT. Protein: CASKRQVGSNQPQHF. The chain is built from TRBV6-5 and TRBJ1-5; TRBD1 might be the D (6 bases). The CDR3 loop spans 15 amino acids. V lost 7 bases, J lost 1 base, and 14 bases lay in between. The germline gives CDR1 MNHEY, CDR2 SVGAGI.

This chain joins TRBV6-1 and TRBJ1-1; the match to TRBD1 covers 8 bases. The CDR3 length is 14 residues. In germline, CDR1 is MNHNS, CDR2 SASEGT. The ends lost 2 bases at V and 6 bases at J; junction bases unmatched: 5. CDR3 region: CASSEKGTGPEAFF. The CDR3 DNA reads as TGTGCCAGCAGTGAAAAGGGGACAGGCCCTGAAGCTTTCTTT.

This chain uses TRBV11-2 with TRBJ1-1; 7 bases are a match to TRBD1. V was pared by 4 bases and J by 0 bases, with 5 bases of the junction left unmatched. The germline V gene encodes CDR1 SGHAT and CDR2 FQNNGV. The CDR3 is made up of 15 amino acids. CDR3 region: CASSSGDSLNTEAFF. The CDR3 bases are TGTGCCAGCAGCTCGGGGGACAGTTTGAACACTGAAGCTTTCTTT.

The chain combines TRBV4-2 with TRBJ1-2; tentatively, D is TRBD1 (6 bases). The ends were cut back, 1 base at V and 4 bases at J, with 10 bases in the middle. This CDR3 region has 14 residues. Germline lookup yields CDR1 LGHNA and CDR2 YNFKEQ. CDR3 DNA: TGTGCCAGCAGCCAAGTCTTGGACAGCTATGGCTACACCTTC. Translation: CASSQVLDSYGYTF.

This CDR3 reads CASSLISGGPNNEQFF. CDR3 DNA: TGTGCCAGCAGCTTAATTAGCGGGGGGCCGAACAATGAGCAGTTCTTC. The J gene is TRBJ2-1, the V gene TRBV11-2; 10 bases match TRBD2. CDR3 length: 16 residues. V lost 2 bases to trimming and J lost 5 bases; unmatched junction nucleotides: 6. Germline-derived CDR1 and CDR2 are SGHAT and FQNNGV.

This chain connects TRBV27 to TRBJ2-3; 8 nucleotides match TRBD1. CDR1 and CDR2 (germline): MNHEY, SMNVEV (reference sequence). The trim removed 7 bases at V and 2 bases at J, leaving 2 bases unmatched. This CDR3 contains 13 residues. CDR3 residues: CASKDRATDTQYF. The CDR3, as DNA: TGTGCCAGCAAGGACAGGGCCACAGATACGCAGTATTTT.

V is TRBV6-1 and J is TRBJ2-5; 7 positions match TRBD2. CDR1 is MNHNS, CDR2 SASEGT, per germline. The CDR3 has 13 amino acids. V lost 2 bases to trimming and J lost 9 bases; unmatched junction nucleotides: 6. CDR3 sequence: CASSEQERGAQYF. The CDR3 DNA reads TGTGCCAGCAGTGAACAGGAACGGGGGGCCCAGTACTTC.